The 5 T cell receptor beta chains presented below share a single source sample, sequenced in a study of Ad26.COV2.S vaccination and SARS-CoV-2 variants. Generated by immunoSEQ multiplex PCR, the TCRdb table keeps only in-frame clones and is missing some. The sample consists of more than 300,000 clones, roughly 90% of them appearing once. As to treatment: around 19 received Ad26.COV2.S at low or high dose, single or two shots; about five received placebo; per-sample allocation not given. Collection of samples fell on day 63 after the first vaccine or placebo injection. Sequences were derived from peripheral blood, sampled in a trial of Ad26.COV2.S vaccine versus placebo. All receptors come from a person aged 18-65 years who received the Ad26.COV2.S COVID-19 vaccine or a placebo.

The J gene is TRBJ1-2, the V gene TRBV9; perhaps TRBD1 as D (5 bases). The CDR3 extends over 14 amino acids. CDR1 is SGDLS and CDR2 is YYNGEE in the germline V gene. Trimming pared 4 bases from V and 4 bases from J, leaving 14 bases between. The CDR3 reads CASSPEGRSYGYTF. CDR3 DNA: TGTGCCAGCAGCCCAGAGGGGCGAAGCTATGGCTACACCTTC.

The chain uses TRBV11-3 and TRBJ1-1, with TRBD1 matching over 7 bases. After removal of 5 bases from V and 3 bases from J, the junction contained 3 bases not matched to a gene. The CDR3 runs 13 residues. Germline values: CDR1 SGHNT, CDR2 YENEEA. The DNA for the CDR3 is TGTGCCAGCAGCGTCGACAGGGACACTGAAGCTTTCTTT. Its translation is CASSVDRDTEAFF.

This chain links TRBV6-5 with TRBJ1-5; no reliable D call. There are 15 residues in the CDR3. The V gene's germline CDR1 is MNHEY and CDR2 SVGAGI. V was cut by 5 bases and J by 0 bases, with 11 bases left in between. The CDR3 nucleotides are TGTGCCAGCAGTCTTTCGGCGGATAGCAATCAGCCCCAGCATTTT. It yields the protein CASSLSADSNQPQHF.

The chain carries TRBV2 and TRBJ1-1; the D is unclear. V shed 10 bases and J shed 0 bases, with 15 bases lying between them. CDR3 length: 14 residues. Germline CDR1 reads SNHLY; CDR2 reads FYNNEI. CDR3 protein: CATIIERLNTEAFF. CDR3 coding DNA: TGTGCCACCATCATTGAGCGCTTGAACACTGAAGCTTTCTTT.

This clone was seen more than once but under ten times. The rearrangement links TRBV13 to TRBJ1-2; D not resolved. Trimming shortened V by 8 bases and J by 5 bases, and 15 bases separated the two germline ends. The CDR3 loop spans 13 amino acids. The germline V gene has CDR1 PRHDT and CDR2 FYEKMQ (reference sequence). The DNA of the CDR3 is TGTGCCAGCCGCGTCACTAGTTCATATGGCTACACCTTC. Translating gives CASRVTSSYGYTF.